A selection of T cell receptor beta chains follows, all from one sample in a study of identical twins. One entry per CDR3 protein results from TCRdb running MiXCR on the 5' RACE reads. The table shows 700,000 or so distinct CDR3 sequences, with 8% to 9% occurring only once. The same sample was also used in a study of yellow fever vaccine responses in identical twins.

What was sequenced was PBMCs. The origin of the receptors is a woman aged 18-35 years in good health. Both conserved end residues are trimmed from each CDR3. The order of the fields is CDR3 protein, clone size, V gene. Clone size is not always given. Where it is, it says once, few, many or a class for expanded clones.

cdr3_aa: ATAQSTDTQY
clone_size: many
v_call: TRBV24-1

cdr3_aa: ASRQLQGLYTEAF
clone_size: few
v_call: TRBV7-9

cdr3_aa: ASSQEGEGTVRSYEQY
clone_size: few
v_call: TRBV4-1

cdr3_aa: AISDSLGFRSEAKNIQY
clone_size: -
v_call: TRBV10-3

cdr3_aa: ASSSGQGATYEQY
clone_size: -
v_call: TRBV19

cdr3_aa: ASGPGIPTYEQY
clone_size: few
v_call: TRBV27

cdr3_aa: ASSSLTSGQSGANVLT
clone_size: -
v_call: TRBV28

cdr3_aa: ASSTGGRTEAF
clone_size: many
v_call: TRBV12-3/TRBV12-4

cdr3_aa: ASTPGNLPYNEQF
clone_size: few
v_call: TRBV6-2/TRBV6-3

cdr3_aa: ASSQIAGGTYNEQF
clone_size: many
v_call: TRBV4-3

cdr3_aa: ASRGSGIPGELF
clone_size: -
v_call: TRBV6-1

cdr3_aa: ASSYRDRGFDYGYT
clone_size: -
v_call: TRBV7-8

cdr3_aa: SVFEGAETQY
clone_size: many
v_call: TRBV29-1

cdr3_aa: ASSHGDSGYNEQF
clone_size: few
v_call: TRBV7-9

cdr3_aa: ASTSGSGNTIY
clone_size: few
v_call: TRBV27

cdr3_aa: ASSDQGSRNNEQF
clone_size: -
v_call: TRBV2

cdr3_aa: ASSPRVGTAHEQY
clone_size: -
v_call: TRBV4-1

cdr3_aa: ASSQGWDITDTQY
clone_size: few
v_call: TRBV14

cdr3_aa: ASSWNGGEGHGYT
clone_size: many
v_call: TRBV5-1

cdr3_aa: ASRESGNTGELF
clone_size: many
v_call: TRBV12-3/TRBV12-4

cdr3_aa: SATTGGATGELF
clone_size: -
v_call: TRBV20-1

cdr3_aa: ASSDSTATNEKLF
clone_size: -
v_call: TRBV2

cdr3_aa: ASSQATGLATDNEQF
clone_size: few
v_call: TRBV3-1

cdr3_aa: ASRASSGTSYEQY
clone_size: many
v_call: TRBV6-2/TRBV6-3

cdr3_aa: ASGLVGRTDTQY
clone_size: -
v_call: TRBV12-5

cdr3_aa: ASSFAASDQPQH
clone_size: many
v_call: TRBV7-9

cdr3_aa: ASRFYTDTQY
clone_size: -
v_call: TRBV11-2

cdr3_aa: ASMSRVTNEKLF
clone_size: few
v_call: TRBV6-1